The rows below give T cell receptor beta chains drawn from one sample of a study of CD8+ T cells in alopecia areata. Method: immunoSEQ multiplex PCR; TCRdb's copy keeps in-frame clones and lacks some. The sample holds around 270,000 clones, about 62% seen once. Sequencing was performed on CD4+ T cells sorted from blood, taken at week 24, from a patient treated with tofacitinib. The receptors here all came from a human donor with alopecia areata. The CDR3 runs from the conserved cysteine through the conserved F or W. The D gene is left open where the match is weak. The listing skips clone size in some rows; elsewhere it reads once, few, many or a size class.

>TRBV2|TRBD1|.|TRBJ1-6
TGTGCCAGCCATACAGGGGGAAATTCACCCCTCCACTTT
CASHTGGNSPLHF
>TRBV28|TRBD2|few|TRBJ2-5
TGTGCCAGCAGTTCCCAGCAAGCGGGGGCCAAAGAGACCCAGTACTTC
CASSSQQAGAKETQYF
>TRBV6-5|.|few|TRBJ2-1
TGTGCCAGCAGTTTATATGCCTTTATGGGCAACAATGAGCAGTTCTTC
CASSLYAFMGNNEQFF
>TRBV18|.|.|TRBJ2-7
TGTGCCAGCTCACATGAGAACAGGGTAGGAGGCGAGCAGTACTTC
CASSHENRVGGEQYF
>TRBV6-5|TRBD1|.|TRBJ1-2
TGTGCCAGCGTGGGACAGGGGGGCTATGGCTACACCTTC
CASVGQGGYGYTF
>TRBV10-3|TRBD1|.|TRBJ2-4
TGTGCCATCAGTGAGCACCCAAGACAGGGGGCGCGGGTAATAAACATTCAGTACTTC
CAISEHPRQGARVINIQYF
>TRBV4-1|.|few|TRBJ2-1
TGCGCCAGCAGCCAATACAGGGACTCCTACAATGAGCAGTTCTTC
CASSQYRDSYNEQFF
>TRBV30|.|.|TRBJ1-1
TGTGCTTCGGGCGGTAGGTTGAACACTGAGGCTTTCTTT
CASGGRLNTEAFF
>TRBV30|TRBD1|.|TRBJ1-1
TGTGCCTGGAGTGGATCACAGGGGGGCAAAGCTTTCTTT
CAWSGSQGGKAFF
>TRBV4-2|.|.|TRBJ1-2
TGTGCCAGCAGCCAAGAGGAAGGTCGCTACACCTTC
CASSQEEGRYTF
>TRBV7-9|.|few|TRBJ2-1
TGTGCCAGCAGCTTAGACTCAAGCTCCTACAATGAGCAGTTCTTC
CASSLDSSSYNEQFF
>TRBV29-1|.|.|TRBJ2-1
TGCAGCGTTGATTTCAGGAGAATCTACAATGAGCAGTTCTTC
CSVDFRRIYNEQFF
>TRBV29-1|.|few|TRBJ2-5
TGCAGCGTTGGAGGGGGGAACCAAGAGACCCAGTACTTC
CSVGGGNQETQYF
>TRBV7-2|.|.|TRBJ2-7
TGTGCCAGCAGCTTAGACAGGTCCTCCTACGAGCAGTACTTC
CASSLDRSSYEQYF
>TRBV10-3|.|few|TRBJ2-7
TGTGCCATCAGTGATCGTGGGACCTACGAGCAGTACTTC
CAISDRGTYEQYF
>TRBV27|TRBD1|.|TRBJ1-4
TGTGCCAGCGGGACAGGGGGGGAAAAACTGTTTTTT
CASGTGGEKLFF
>TRBV5-1|TRBD1|.|TRBJ2-1
TGCGCCAGCAGCTTGGCCACGGACAGGGGTAATGAGCAGTTCTTC
CASSLATDRGNEQFF
>TRBV29-1|TRBD1|few|TRBJ1-4
TGCAGCGTTATGGGGACAGAAAAGGATGAAAAACTGTTTTTT
CSVMGTEKDEKLFF
>TRBV27|.|.|TRBJ1-5
TGTGCCAGCAGTTTCAGGGTTTATCAGCCCCAGCATTTT
CASSFRVYQPQHF
>TRBV14|TRBD1|many|TRBJ2-1
TGTGCCAGCAGCCAAAGGACACCACAGGGGTTCAATGAGCAGTTCTTC
CASSQRTPQGFNEQFF
>TRBV30|.|.|TRBJ2-7
TGTGCCTGGAGTGGGGAGGACTACGAGCAGTACTTC
CAWSGEDYEQYF
>TRBV5-4|TRBD1|.|TRBJ1-1
TGTGCCAGCAGCCTGGGACAGGGTCTGAACACTGAAGCTTTCTTT
CASSLGQGLNTEAFF
>TRBV30|.|.|TRBJ1-3
TGTGCCTGGAGTGTTAAGGGGCTCTCTGGAAACACCATATATTTT
CAWSVKGLSGNTIYF
>TRBV9|TRBD1|few|TRBJ1-3
TGTGCCAGCAGCGTGGAGACAGGGTCGTCTGGAAACACCATATATTTT
CASSVETGSSGNTIYF
>TRBV7-9|.|.|TRBJ2-3
TGTGCCAGCAGCTCCGACACCCGGTATAGCACAGATACGCAGTATTTT
CASSSDTRYSTDTQYF
>TRBV2|.|once|TRBJ1-5
TGTGCCAGCAGTGAAGACAGGGTTAGCAATCAGCCCCAGCATTTT
CASSEDRVSNQPQHF
>TRBV5-4|TRBD1|.|TRBJ2-7
TGTGCCAGCAGCTTGGTGGGGACAGGGGCCTACGAGCAGTACTTC
CASSLVGTGAYEQYF
>TRBV5-1|.|.|TRBJ2-1
TGCGCCAGCAGCGTCGCTACGAGCTCCTACAATGAGCAGTTCTTC
CASSVATSSYNEQFF
>TRBV6-5|.|.|TRBJ1-6
TGTGCCAGCACTAACAGGGTCGGGTCACCCCTCCACTTT
CASTNRVGSPLHF
>TRBV29-1|.|.|TRBJ1-4
TGCAGCGCAGGAAGGGTGCAGGAAAAACTGTTTTTT
CSAGRVQEKLFF
>TRBV5-1|.|.|TRBJ1-1
TGCGCCAGCAGCCCAAAAAGCCGCGTGGACGAAGCTGAAGCTTTCTTT
CASSPKSRVDEAEAFF
>TRBV11-2|TRBD1|.|TRBJ1-3
TGTGCCAGCAGCTTAACGGGACAGGGGGAACCTGGAAACACCATATATTTT
CASSLTGQGEPGNTIYF
>TRBV29-1|.|.|TRBJ2-5
TGCAGCGTTGACCCGGGACACTCACAAGAGACCCAGTACTTC
CSVDPGHSQETQYF
>TRBV5-1|.|.|TRBJ2-5
TGCGCCAGCAGCTTCCCGGGGGTAGAGACCCAGTACTTC
CASSFPGVETQYF
>TRBV4-1|.|few|TRBJ1-4
TGCGCCAGCAGCCGCGCTGGTTACGAAAAACTGTTTTTT
CASSRAGYEKLFF
>TRBV7-2|.|few|TRBJ2-3
TGTGCCAGCAGCTTAAGGCTCCCAGATACGCAGTATTTT
CASSLRLPDTQYF
>TRBV29-1|.|.|TRBJ2-2
TGCAGCGTTGTACGGGCGGACTTGAACACCGGGGAGCTGTTTTTT
CSVVRADLNTGELFF
>TRBV7-9|.|.|TRBJ2-7
TGTGCCAGCAGCTTAGTAGGGGAAGAGCAGTACTTC
CASSLVGEEQYF
>TRBV5-1|TRBD1|.|TRBJ2-7
TGCGCCAGCAGCTCACAGGGGACACCCTACGAGCAGTACTTC
CASSSQGTPYEQYF
>TRBV5-1|.|.|TRBJ2-5
TGCGCCAGCAGCTTGGTTGGGCAGCAAGAGACCCAGTACTTC
CASSLVGQQETQYF
>TRBV20-1|.|.|TRBJ2-5
TGCAGTGCTAGAGTCGGAGAGACCCAGTACTTC
CSARVGETQYF
>TRBV30|TRBD1|few|TRBJ1-6
TGTGCCTGGAGGAGGACAGGAGGTAGTTCACCCCTCCACTTT
CAWRRTGGSSPLHF
>TRBV29-1|TRBD1|few|TRBJ2-7
TGCAGCGTACGCGGACAGGGCGCGATCGAGCAGTACTTC
CSVRGQGAIEQYF
>TRBV18|TRBD1|few|TRBJ2-2
TGTGCCAGCTCACCGACAGGGGCCCCGGGCACCGGGGAGCTGTTTTTT
CASSPTGAPGTGELFF
>TRBV28|TRBD2|.|TRBJ2-2
TGTGCCAGCGGCGGGGGGCCGACCGGGGAGCTGTTTTTT
CASGGGPTGELFF
>TRBV7-9|.|few|TRBJ2-3
TGTGCCAGCAGCTTTTCAGCTAGCACAGATACGCAGTATTTT
CASSFSASTDTQYF
>TRBV29-1|.|.|TRBJ2-5
TGCAGCGTCCTACTCGGGCTGATAGTAGAGACCCAGTACTTC
CSVLLGLIVETQYF
>TRBV28|.|.|TRBJ1-1
TGTGCCAGCAGTTTACCAGGGGTCGGTGGTACTGAAGCTTTCTTT
CASSLPGVGGTEAFF
>TRBV28|.|.|TRBJ2-7
TGTGCCAGCACCAGCGGCACCTACGAGCAGTACTTC
CASTSGTYEQYF
>TRBV7-9|.|.|TRBJ1-3
TGTGCCAGCAGCTTCTACCGAAGCTCTGGAAACACCATATATTTT
CASSFYRSSGNTIYF
>TRBV28|TRBD1|.|TRBJ2-7
TGTGCCAGCAGTTCCGGGACAGGTAGCTACGAGCAGTACTTC
CASSSGTGSYEQYF
>TRBV4-1|.|.|TRBJ2-3
TGCGCCAGCAGCCAAGATCAGGGGAAGCGGACTAGCACAGATACGCAGTATTTT
CASSQDQGKRTSTDTQYF
>TRBV4-3|.|.|TRBJ2-2
TGCGCCAGCAGCCGGCCCGGGGAGCTGTTTTTT
CASSRPGELFF
>TRBV30|.|.|TRBJ1-2
TGTGCCTGGAGTGGGGGATATGGCTACACCTTC
CAWSGGYGYTF
>TRBV7-9|TRBD2|few|TRBJ2-1
TGTGCCAGCAATCGGGAGGGCCTCAACAATGAGCAGTTCTTC
CASNREGLNNEQFF
>TRBV27|TRBD2|.|TRBJ2-1
TGTGCCAGCAGTTTCCTTGCTAGCGGGGGGACCCGGGGCAATGAGCAGTTCTTC
CASSFLASGGTRGNEQFF
>TRBV30|.|.|TRBJ1-1
TGTGCCTGGAAAGGGGACGGATTGAACACTGAAGCTTTCTTT
CAWKGDGLNTEAFF
>TRBV28|.|.|TRBJ1-2
TGTGCCAGCAGTTTAACCCCGGAGGGGGATGGCTACACCTTC
CASSLTPEGDGYTF